The entry below describes one TCR beta chain. The clone's antigen remains unknown. Base quality data are lacking; no much larger clone is found one base away. Participants in the prospective study were enrolled through a virtual design, were aged roughly 18 to 100 years, and lived in approximately 25 United States geographic areas. Cohort assignment in the prospective study relied on participant-reported clinical history from a screening survey and a study questionnaire. Recovered participants in ImmuneRACE Cohort 3 were defined as having two consecutive negative NP/OP PCR tests, clearance from a healthcare professional, or resolution of symptoms. In the prospective study, whole blood, serum and a nasopharyngeal or oropharyngeal swab were collected from each participant by mobile phlebotomists. Prospective study participants could optionally give additional blood draws and questionnaires over an approximately 2-month period. Before DNA extraction, blood samples from the prospective study were shipped at room temperature or frozen.

The immunoSEQ Assay, a bias-controlled multiplex PCR, was used to amplify TCRbeta CDR3 regions from genomic DNA. Under the source paper's analysis protocol: Within the assay, amplification of reference gene primers was used to estimate how many nucleated cells each sample contained. To quantify the absolute abundance of each unique TCRbeta CDR3 rearrangement, sequence reads were collapsed and filtered. Productive Simpson clonality was computed per sample as the square root of Simpson's diversity index over productive rearrangements. TCRdb provides this immuneACCESS table in a form limited to in-frame rearrangements. Some clones are lacking; in checked studies, under half of them reflect an unresolved V gene, and why the rest are absent is not known. The V and J calls and clone size were taken over from that table, and D and trimming were inferred from the DNA. The sample table shows 190,000 or so clones, and around 84% are seen once. Of the sample, around 20% is held by the ten largest clones.

The sample is drawn from a study of blood T cell repertoires in COVID-19 (dated by TCRdb to the early 2020s). Background on the whole study: Collaborator samples came from the United States, Italy and Spain and covered acute and convalescent phases of COVID-19. Where available, HLA class I and class II types were taken from metadata supplied by the sample provider and were not determined by assay-based typing. The prospective study material was composed of cDNA or gDNA derived from T cells, B-cell-depleted T cells, or PBMCs. The samples were drawn from the first 160 participants of the ongoing ImmuneRACE study and from over a thousand subjects provided by 6 global collaborators. The repertoires were released in a freely available public database intended as a resource for research on the immune response to SARS-CoV-2. A de-identified subject ID, COVID-19 status, age in years and sex were almost always included in the sample metadata. Deeply sampled blood TCRbeta repertoires from subjects exposed to, actively infected with, or recovered from COVID-19 were included in the dataset. What the authors observed across the whole study: The quantity of clinical and demographic metadata differed by source and by participant and was supplied without curation.

CDR3 length: 16 amino acids, cysteine to phenylalanine. Of the read, only the CDR3 DNA is kept; its 48 bases are in frame from base 1. V is pruned by 1 base and J by 8 bases, leaving 9 bases of the junction without a gene match. In the germline V gene, CDR1 corresponds to MGHRA and CDR2 to YSYEKL. The chain is assembled from TRBV4-1 and TRBJ2-2, with 8 junctional bases fitting TRBD2. The receptor was isolated from a man aged 35-49 years who had recovered from COVID-19. Sequenced material: PBMCs or T cells enriched from blood (not recorded which). The CDR3 region has the sequence CASSQVAAGVPGELFF. The bases read TGCGCCAGCAGCCAAGTAGCAGCGGGAGTACCGGGGGAGCTGTTTTTT.